This T cell receptor beta chain was observed in a study of cytomegalovirus exposure and HLA in healthy donors. Overall study: For the roughly 400 genotyped donors, 75% to 90% fell within the Caucasian-associated ancestry cluster. General study points: Reports indicate that TCR beta sequences accurately predicted the HLA-A and HLA-B alleles of most subjects.

PCR was performed using 60 Vbeta and 13 Jbeta primers. The assay was immunoSEQ multiplex PCR, and TCRdb's table has in-frame clones only and misses some. The sample has roughly 51,000 clones; the top ten hold approximately 11%. The CDR3 is made up of 16 amino acids. CDR1 and CDR2 from the germline V gene are LGHNA and YNFKEQ. V lost 4 bases and J lost 1; bases outside the gene matches: 6. A note on this clone: Antigen: not known.

The chain has TRBV4-2 and TRBJ2-2; 7 nucleotides line up with TRBD2. The clonotype originates from a woman aged 50 to 60 in good health and CMV-seropositive. Material for sequencing was PBMCs. CDR3 nucleotide sequence: TGTGCCAGCAGCCCCAAGGTAGCGGGGAACACCGGGGAGCTGTTTTTT. It codes for CASSPKVAGNTGELFF.